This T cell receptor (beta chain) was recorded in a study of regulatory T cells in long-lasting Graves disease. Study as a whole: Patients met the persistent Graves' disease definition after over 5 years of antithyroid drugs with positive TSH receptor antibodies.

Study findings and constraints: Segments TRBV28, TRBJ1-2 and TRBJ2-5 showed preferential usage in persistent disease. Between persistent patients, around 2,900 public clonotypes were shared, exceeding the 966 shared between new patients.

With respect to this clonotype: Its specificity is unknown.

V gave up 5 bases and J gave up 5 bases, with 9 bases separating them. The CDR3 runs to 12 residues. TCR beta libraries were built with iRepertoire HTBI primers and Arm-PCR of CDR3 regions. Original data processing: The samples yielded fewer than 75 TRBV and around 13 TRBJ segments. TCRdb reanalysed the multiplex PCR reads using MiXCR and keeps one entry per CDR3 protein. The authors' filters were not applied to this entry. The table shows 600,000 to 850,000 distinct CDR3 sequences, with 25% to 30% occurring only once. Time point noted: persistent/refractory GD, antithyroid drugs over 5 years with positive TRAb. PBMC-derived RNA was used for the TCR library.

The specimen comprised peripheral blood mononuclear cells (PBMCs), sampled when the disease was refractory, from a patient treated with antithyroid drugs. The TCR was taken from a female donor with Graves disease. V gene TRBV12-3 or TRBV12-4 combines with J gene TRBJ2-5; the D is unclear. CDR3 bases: TGTGCCAGCAGTGCGAGTAGGGAGACCCAGTACTTC. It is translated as CASSASRETQYF.